This TCR beta chain appears in the sequencing data of a study of blood T cell repertoires in COVID-19. Study-wide context: Researchers got acute and convalescent COVID-19 samples from the United States, Italy and Spain. PBMCs, B-cell-depleted T cells, or T cells provided the cDNA or gDNA that made up the material.

Per the study methods: Estimates of nucleated cell counts were drawn from the amplification of reference gene primers. Sequenced by immunoSEQ multiplex PCR; TCRdb stores in-frame clones only, minus some. The DNA gave D and trimming, while V, J and clone size come from that table. The data show about 270,000 clones, about 89% seen once. Germline V gives CDR1 LGHDT, CDR2 YNNKEL (reference sequence). V was pared by 2 bases and J by 8 bases, with 12 bases between. This CDR3 spans 13 amino acids. This clone was found a few times. V and J are TRBV3-1 (or the pseudogene TRBV3-2) and TRBJ1-2; no firm D call. The source is a man aged 40-50 years who had recovered from COVID-19. Sequencing was carried out using peripheral blood. DNA for the CDR3: TGTGCCAGCAGCCAATTCACGGAGCGGGGCTACACCTTC. Translated, it gives CASSQFTERGYTF.